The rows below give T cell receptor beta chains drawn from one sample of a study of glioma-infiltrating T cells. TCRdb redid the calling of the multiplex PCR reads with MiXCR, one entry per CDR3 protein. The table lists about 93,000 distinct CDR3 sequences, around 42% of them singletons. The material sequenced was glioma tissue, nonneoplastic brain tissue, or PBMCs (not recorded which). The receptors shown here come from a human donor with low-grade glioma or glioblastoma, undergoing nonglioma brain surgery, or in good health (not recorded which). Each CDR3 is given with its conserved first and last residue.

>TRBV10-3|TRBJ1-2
CAISEGLDSGYGYTF
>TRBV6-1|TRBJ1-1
CASSWAGANTEAFF
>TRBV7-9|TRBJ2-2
CASSLVLAGVHTGELFF
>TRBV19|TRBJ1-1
CASSIRGQGNTEAFF
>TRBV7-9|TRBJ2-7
CASSPVRENSPLQF
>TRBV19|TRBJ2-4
CASTPPWTAGLQYF
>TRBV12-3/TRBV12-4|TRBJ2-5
CASSPTGTQETQYF
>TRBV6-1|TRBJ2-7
CASSLEWAYEQYF
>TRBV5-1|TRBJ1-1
CASSPGPGVMNTEAFF
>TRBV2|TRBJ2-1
CASSQEIRLRTGYNEQFF
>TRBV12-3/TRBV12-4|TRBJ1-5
CASTIRAQRFNQPQHF
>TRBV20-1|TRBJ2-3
CSVPGLGVDTQYF
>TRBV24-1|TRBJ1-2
CATSSWALGYTF
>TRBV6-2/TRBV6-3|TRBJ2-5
CASSYSAGGEAQYF
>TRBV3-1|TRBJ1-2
CASSDVQGRNGYTF
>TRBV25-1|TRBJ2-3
CASSVGQGASDTQYF
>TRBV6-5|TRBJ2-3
CASSYGAGRIGDTQYF
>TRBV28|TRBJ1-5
CASRGQGGSNQPQHF
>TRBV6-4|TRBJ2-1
CASSEAGGPIVHNEQFF
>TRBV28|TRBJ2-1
CASIGDRRGKNEQFF
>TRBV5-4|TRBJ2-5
CASSIQGAGETQYF
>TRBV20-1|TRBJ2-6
CSARQGSSGANVLTF
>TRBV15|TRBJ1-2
CATSRAEGRHGYTF
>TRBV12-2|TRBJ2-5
CASRLELDRQETQYF
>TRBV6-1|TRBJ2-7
CASSRTYSYEQYF
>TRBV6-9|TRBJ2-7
CASSYLLPRQTHLEQYF
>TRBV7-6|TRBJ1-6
CASSLGTGENSPLLF
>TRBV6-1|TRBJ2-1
CASRRSGAYNEQFF
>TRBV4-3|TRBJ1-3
CASSQDPTGGSGNTIYF
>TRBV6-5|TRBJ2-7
CASSYTVSWGKYF
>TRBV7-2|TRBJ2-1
CASSSPVLHNERFF
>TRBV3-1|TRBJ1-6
CTSSQGASYNSPLHF
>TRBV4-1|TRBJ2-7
CASSQEAGGSYEQYF
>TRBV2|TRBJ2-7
CASSRRTPPVDEQYF
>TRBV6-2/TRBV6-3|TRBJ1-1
CARSYSGNNNEDFF
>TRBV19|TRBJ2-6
CASTAGGSLGANVLTF
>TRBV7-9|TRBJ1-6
CASSSGGSRSPLDF
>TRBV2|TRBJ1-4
CASSESGTGRKNEKLFF
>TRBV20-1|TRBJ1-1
CSAREPTANTEAFF
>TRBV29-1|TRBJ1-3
CSGTTGVGNTIYF
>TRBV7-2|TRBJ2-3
CASSYQGTQYF
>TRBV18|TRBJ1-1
CASSPPSRTEAFF
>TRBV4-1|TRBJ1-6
CASSFREDSPLHF
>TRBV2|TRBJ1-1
CASTEYPVVTEAFF
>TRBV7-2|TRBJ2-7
CASRGPTRGQGTYEQYF
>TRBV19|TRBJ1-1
CASTKWGTMNTEAFF
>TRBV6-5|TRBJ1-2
CASSARTVMVYTF
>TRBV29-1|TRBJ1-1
CSVYKIPGQENTEAFF
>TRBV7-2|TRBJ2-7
CASRDLGVYEQYF
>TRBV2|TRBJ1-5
CASDNSNQPQHF
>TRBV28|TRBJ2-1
CASRLTGTRAYNEQFF
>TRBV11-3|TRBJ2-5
CASKQGGETQYF
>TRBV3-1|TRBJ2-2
CASSHRRDNTGELFF